Each of the 4 T cell receptor beta chains below was sequenced from the same sample in a study of response to subunit inactivated influenza vaccine. TCRdb ran MiXCR on the RT-PCR reads and lists one entry per CDR3 protein. The sample lists more than 600,000 distinct CDR3 sequences; less than 20% were seen once. Material: PBMCs from blood, obtained more than 4 days after vaccination. These receptors were obtained from a man between 45 and 60 years old who received an inactivated influenza vaccine.

This clonotype was observed at least ten times. The gene calls are TRBV12-3 or TRBV12-4 and TRBJ2-1; 8 positions match TRBD2. J gave up 0 bases and V 7 bases, and 5 bases lay outside the gene matches. The CDR3 has 15 amino acids. CDR3 in amino acids: CASIAGTSSYNEQFF. CDR3 DNA: TGTGCCAGCATTGCCGGGACTAGCTCCTACAATGAGCAGTTCTTC.

This clonotype was observed at least ten times. As DNA, the CDR3 is TGCAGCGTTGGATACGGGACCGATGGACACGAGCAGTACTTC. Translating gives CSVGYGTDGHEQYF. The genes are TRBV29-1 and TRBJ2-7; D possibly matches TRBD1 or TRBD2 (5 bases each). CDR3 length: 14 residues. CDR1 SQVTM and CDR2 ANQGSEA come from the germline V gene. V shed 4 bases and J shed 5 bases, with 18 bases lying between them.

This clonotype was observed a few times. The chain recombines TRBV7-8 with TRBJ1-1; the D is unclear. Germline-derived CDR1 and CDR2 are SGHVS and FQNEAQ. This CDR3 spans 15 amino acids. V was cut by 1 base and J by 1 base, with 10 bases left in between. CDR3 residues: CASSLEGSKNTEAFF. CDR3 DNA: TGTGCCAGCAGCTTAGAGGGCAGTAAGAACACTGAAGCTTTCTTT.

The rearrangement links TRBV29-1 to TRBJ2-5; the match to TRBD1 covers 8 bases. Germline V CDR1 and CDR2: SQVTM, ANQGSEA. The junction had 9 bases not matched to a gene; V was cut back by 5 bases and J by 4 bases. This CDR3 contains 14 residues. CDR3 residues: CSVTGGGIRETQYF. CDR3 DNA: TGCAGCGTTACAGGGGGAGGAATCCGAGAGACCCAGTACTTC.